Sequencing of this T cell receptor (beta chain) was carried out in a study of blood T cell repertoires in COVID-19. Study details: From T cells, B-cell-depleted T cells, or PBMCs came the material, which was cDNA or gDNA.

Authors' data handling: Estimated nucleated cell counts came from reference gene primer amplification. Here immunoSEQ multiplex PCR was the method, and the copy in TCRdb shows in-frame clones only, minus some. D and trimming were read from the DNA, whereas the V and J calls and clone size are those reported in that table. The sample shows 150,000 to 200,000 clones, about 90% of them seen only once. Participants' own reports of clinical history determined their cohort assignment. Recovered status applied to Cohort 3 donors who had two consecutive negative PCRs. It also applied to those with clearance or with symptom resolution. The material sequenced was PBMCs or T cells enriched from blood (not recorded which). The receptor's source is a woman aged 18 to 35 who had recovered from COVID-19.

CDR3 bases: TGCGCCAGCAGCTCCCGCGAGCGGGAGGGCCCTCAAGAGACCCAGTACTTC. It is translated as CASSSREREGPQETQYF. The rearrangement uses TRBV4-1 and TRBJ2-5; 10 bases map to TRBD2. CDR3 length: 17 residues. The ends lost 5 bases at V and 2 bases at J; junction bases unmatched: 11. In germline, CDR1 is MGHRA, CDR2 YSYEKL.